A single sample is the source of the 10 T cell receptor beta chains below, sequenced in a study of cytomegalovirus exposure and HLA in healthy donors. The primer mix had 60 Vbeta and 13 Jbeta primers. Sequencing was performed with immunoSEQ multiplex PCR; in TCRdb, only in-frame clones are kept and a portion is missing. The sample lists over 75,000 clones, about three quarters occurring once. The sequencing input was PBMCs. These receptors all stem from a man in his sixties in good health and CMV-seropositive.

The V and J genes are TRBV27 and TRBJ2-5, with D perhaps matching TRBD2 (6 bases). Germline values: CDR1 MNHEY, CDR2 SMNVEV (reference sequence). V dropped 0 bases and J dropped 4 bases, with 6 bases sitting between them. CDR3 size: 13 residues. The CDR3 DNA follows: TGTGCCAGCAGTTTATCGCGGGGAGAGACCCAGTACTTC. It specifies CASSLSRGETQYF.

The chain has TRBV6-5 and TRBJ1-2, with 9 positions matching TRBD1. The length of the CDR3 is 15 residues. The germline V gene has CDR1 MNHEY and CDR2 SVGAGI. J was trimmed by 5 bases and V by 2 bases; bases with no gene match: 6. The CDR3 DNA sequence: TGTGCCAGCAGTTACCACGGGACAGGGCCTTATGGCTACACCTTC. It codes for CASSYHGTGPYGYTF.

This clone appeared a single time. V is TRBV7-3 and J is TRBJ1-1, with 8 bases identical to TRBD1. The CDR3 runs 14 residues. V was clipped by 1 base and J by 11 bases; unmatched bases: 9. Germline CDR1 and CDR2: SGHTA and FQGTGA. Here the CDR3 reads CASSLIVGQGEAFF. Written as DNA, the CDR3 is TGTGCCAGCAGCTTAATAGTAGGACAGGGAGAGGCTTTCTTT.

The rearrangement uses TRBV15 and TRBJ2-2, with D tentatively TRBD2 (6 bases). Trimming left V 1 base short and J 1 base short, with 10 bases between. The germline V gene has CDR1 LNHNV and CDR2 YYDKDF (reference sequence). This CDR3 contains 16 residues. CDR3 nucleotide sequence: TGTGCCACCAGCAGAGGGCGGGGCTGGAACACCGGGGAGCTGTTTTTT. It yields the protein CATSRGRGWNTGELFF.

The rearrangement joins TRBV4-2 to TRBJ2-5, with TRBD2 identical over 7 bases. The germline V gene encodes CDR1 LGHNA and CDR2 YNFKEQ. This CDR3 region has 16 residues. With V trimmed by 3 bases and J by 2 bases, 9 bases remained unmatched. The CDR3 DNA sequence: TGTGCCAGCAGCCACGGGGCTAGCGGTTCTCAAGAGACCCAGTACTTC. Protein product: CASSHGASGSQETQYF.

V and J are TRBV5-1 and TRBJ2-2; 9 bases agree with TRBD1. The CDR3 consists of 17 residues. CDR1 is SGHRS, CDR2 YFSETQ, per germline. V gave up 2 bases and J gave up 5 bases; unmatched junction bases: 10. CDR3 sequence: CASSFDGQGLGTGELFF. The CDR3 region has the DNA TGCGCCAGCAGCTTCGACGGACAGGGGTTGGGGACCGGGGAGCTGTTTTTT.

The chain employs TRBV18 and TRBJ1-1; no clear D gene. Trimming shortened V by 2 bases and J by 1 base, and 8 bases separated the two germline ends. Looked up from germline, CDR1 is KGHSH and CDR2 is LQKENI. This CDR3 is 14 amino acids long. CDR3 DNA: TGTGCCAGCTCACCATCCAACAGGAACACTGAAGCTTTCTTT. The encoded protein is CASSPSNRNTEAFF.

This CDR3 is CASSYLGTEYEQYF. CDR3 DNA: TGTGCCAGCAGTTACCTCGGGACAGAGTACGAGCAGTACTTC. The V call is TRBV6-5, the J call TRBJ2-7, with 7 positions matching TRBD1. From germline, CDR1 is MNHEY and CDR2 SVGAGI. This CDR3 has 14 amino acids. The V and J ends lost 2 bases and 4 bases, in that order; junction bases with no gene match: 5.

This clone was counted only a few times. The chain has TRBV5-1 and TRBJ2-1; 10 bases are shared with TRBD2. The J segment lost 8 bases and the V segment lost 1 base, leaving 6 bases of the junction unmatched. The length of the CDR3 is 15 residues. Germline V gives CDR1 SGHRS, CDR2 YFSETQ. CDR3 sequence: CASSLSGGAFHEQFF. DNA of the CDR3: TGCGCCAGCAGCTTGAGCGGGGGGGCCTTTCATGAGCAGTTCTTC.

This sequence joins TRBV5-5 and TRBJ2-7; 8 bases match TRBD1. The CDR3 has 15 residues. Germline V gives CDR1 SGHKS, CDR2 YYEKEE (reference sequence). The V and J ends lost 4 bases and 3 bases, in that order; junction bases with no gene match: 9. In nucleotides, the CDR3 is TGTGCCAGCAGCCCGGAGACAGGGGTAAACTACGAGCAGTACTTC. Its translation is CASSPETGVNYEQYF.